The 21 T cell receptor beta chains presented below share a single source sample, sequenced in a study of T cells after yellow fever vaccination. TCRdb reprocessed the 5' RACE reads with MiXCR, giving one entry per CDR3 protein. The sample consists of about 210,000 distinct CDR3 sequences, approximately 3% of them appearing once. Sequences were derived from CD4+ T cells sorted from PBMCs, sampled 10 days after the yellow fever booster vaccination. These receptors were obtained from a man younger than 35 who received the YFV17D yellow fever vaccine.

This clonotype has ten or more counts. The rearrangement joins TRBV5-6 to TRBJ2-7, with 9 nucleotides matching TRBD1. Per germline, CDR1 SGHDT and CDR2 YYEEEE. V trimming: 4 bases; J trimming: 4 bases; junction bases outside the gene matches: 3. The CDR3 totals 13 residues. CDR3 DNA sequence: TGTGCCAGCAGCCCGGACAGGGGATACGAGCAGTACGTC. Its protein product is CASSPDRGYEQYV.

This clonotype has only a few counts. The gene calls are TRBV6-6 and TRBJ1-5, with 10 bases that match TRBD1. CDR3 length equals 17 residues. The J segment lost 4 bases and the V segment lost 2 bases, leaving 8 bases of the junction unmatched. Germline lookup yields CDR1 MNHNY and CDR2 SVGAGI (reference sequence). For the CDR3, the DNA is TGTGCCAGCAGTTACCGCGGACAGGGGGTAAGAAATCAGCCCCAGCATTTT. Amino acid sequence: CASSYRGQGVRNQPQHF.

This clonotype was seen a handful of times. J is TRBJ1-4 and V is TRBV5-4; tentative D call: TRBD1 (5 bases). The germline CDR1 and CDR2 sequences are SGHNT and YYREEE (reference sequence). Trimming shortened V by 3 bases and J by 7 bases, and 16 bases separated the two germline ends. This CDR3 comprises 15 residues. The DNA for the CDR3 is TGTGCCAGCAGCTCCCAGGGAGGGGCGAGTGAAAAACTGTTTTTT. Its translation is CASSSQGGASEKLFF.

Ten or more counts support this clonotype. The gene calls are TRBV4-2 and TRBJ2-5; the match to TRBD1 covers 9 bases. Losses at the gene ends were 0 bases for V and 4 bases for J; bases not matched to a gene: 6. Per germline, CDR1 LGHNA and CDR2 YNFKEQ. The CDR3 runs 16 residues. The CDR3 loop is CASSQDINRGRETQYF. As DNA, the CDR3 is TGTGCCAGCAGCCAAGATATAAACAGGGGGCGAGAGACCCAGTACTTC.

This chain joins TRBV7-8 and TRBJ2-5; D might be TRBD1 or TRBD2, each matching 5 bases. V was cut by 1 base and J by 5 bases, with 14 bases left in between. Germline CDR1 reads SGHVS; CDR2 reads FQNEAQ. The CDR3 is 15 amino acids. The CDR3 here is CASSLVHQGGETQYF. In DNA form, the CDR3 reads TGTGCCAGCAGCTTAGTTCACCAGGGCGGGGAGACCCAGTACTTC.

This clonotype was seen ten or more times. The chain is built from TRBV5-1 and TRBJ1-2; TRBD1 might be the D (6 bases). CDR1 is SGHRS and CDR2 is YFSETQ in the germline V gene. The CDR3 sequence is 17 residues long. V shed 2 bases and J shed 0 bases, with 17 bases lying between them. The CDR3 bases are TGCGCCAGCAGCTTAGGGGGATCAGGGAGTTCTAACTATGGCTACACCTTC. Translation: CASSLGGSGSSNYGYTF.

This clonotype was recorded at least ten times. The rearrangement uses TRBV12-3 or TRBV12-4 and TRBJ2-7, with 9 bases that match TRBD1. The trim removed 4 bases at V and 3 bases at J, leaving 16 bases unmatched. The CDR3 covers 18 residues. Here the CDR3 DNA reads TGTGCCAGCAGTTCCCCCCGGGACAGGGCGTTAATTGGCTACGAGCAGTACTTC. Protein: CASSSPRDRALIGYEQYF.

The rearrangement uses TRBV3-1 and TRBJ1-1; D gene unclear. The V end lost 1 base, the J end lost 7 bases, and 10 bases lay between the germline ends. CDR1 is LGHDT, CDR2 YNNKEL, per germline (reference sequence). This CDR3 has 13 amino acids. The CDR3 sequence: CASSQGRRGEAFF. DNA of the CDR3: TGTGCCAGCAGCCAAGGGCGGCGCGGTGAAGCTTTCTTT.

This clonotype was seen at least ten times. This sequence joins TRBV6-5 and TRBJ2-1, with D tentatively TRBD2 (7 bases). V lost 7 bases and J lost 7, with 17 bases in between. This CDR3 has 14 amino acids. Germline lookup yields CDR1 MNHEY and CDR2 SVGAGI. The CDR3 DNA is TGTGCCAGCACCGAGGGGGGGGGATTGAATGAGCAGTTCTTC. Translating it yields CASTEGGGLNEQFF.

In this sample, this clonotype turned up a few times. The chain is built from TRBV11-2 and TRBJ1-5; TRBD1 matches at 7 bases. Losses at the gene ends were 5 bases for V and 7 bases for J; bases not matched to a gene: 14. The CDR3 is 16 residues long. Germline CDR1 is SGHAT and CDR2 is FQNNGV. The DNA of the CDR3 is TGTGCCAGCAGCCCCGCCCCGACAGGGTTCGGCCAGCCCCAGCATTTT. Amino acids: CASSPAPTGFGQPQHF.

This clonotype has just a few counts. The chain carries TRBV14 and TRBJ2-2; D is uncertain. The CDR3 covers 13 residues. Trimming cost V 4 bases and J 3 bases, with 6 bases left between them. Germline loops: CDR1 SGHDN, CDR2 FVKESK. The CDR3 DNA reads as TGTGCCAGCAGCCCCCAGGACACCGGGGAGCTGTTTTTT. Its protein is CASSPQDTGELFF. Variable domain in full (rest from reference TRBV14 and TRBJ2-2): EAGVTQFPSHSVIEKGQTVTLRCDPISGHDNLYWYRRVMGKEIKFLLHFVKESKQDESGMPNNRFLAERTGGTYSTLKVQPAELEDSGVYFCASSPQDTGELFFGEGSRLTVL.

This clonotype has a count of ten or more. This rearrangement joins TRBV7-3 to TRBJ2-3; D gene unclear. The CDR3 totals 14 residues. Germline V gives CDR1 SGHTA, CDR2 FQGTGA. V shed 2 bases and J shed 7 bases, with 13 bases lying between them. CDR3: CASSLGKGGYTQYF. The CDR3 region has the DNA TGTGCCAGCAGCTTAGGGAAGGGTGGCTATACGCAGTATTTT.

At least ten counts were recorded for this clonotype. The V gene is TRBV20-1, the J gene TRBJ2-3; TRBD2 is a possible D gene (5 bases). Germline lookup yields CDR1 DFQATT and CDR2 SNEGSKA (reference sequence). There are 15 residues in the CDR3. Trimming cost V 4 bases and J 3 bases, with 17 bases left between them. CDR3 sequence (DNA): TGCAGTGCTACCTCTAGGACCGGGATAACAGATACGCAGTATTTT. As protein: CSATSRTGITDTQYF.

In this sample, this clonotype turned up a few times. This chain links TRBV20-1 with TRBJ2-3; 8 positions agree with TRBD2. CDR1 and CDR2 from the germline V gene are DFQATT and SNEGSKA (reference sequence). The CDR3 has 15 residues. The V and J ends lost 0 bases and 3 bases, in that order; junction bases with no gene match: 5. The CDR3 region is CSARDRRGGTDTQYF. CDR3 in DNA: TGCAGTGCTAGAGATCGCCGGGGGGGGACAGATACGCAGTATTTT.

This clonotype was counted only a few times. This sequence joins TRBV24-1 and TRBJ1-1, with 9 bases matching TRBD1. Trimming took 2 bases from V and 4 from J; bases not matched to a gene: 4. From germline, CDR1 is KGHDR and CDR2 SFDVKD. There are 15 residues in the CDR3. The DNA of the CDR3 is TGTGCCACCAGTGATTCGGGGACAGGGTTCACTGAAGCTTTCTTT. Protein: CATSDSGTGFTEAFF.

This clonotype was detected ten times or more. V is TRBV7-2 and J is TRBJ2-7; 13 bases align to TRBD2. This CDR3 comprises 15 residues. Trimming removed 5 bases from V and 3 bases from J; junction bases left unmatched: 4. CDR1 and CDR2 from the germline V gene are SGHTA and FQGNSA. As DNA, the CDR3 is TGTGCCAGCAGCGGGACTAGCGGGGCACACTACGAGCAGTACTTC. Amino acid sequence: CASSGTSGAHYEQYF.

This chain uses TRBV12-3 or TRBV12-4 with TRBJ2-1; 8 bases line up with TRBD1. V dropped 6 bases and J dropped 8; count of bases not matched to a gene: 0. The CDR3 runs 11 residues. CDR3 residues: CASRQGDEQFF. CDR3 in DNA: TGTGCCAGCAGACAGGGGGATGAGCAGTTCTTC.

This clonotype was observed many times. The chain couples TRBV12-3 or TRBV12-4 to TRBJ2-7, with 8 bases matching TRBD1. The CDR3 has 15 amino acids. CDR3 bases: TGTGCCAGCAGTCCGACAGGGGACGCCTCCCACGAGCAGTACGTC. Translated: CASSPTGDASHEQYV.

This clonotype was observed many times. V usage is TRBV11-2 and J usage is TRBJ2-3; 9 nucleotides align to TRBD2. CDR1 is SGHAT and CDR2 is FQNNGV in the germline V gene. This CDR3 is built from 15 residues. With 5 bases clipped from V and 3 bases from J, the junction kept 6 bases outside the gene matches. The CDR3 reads CASSPLAGGTDTQYF. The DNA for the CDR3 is TGTGCCAGCAGCCCTCTCGCGGGGGGGACAGATACGCAGTATTTT.

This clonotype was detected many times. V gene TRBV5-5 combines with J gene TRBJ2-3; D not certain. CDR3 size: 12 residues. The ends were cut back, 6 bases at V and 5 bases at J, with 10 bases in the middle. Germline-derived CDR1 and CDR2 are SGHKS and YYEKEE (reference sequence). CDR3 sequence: CASTPPGDTQYF. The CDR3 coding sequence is TGTGCCAGCACCCCGCCGGGAGATACGCAGTATTTT.

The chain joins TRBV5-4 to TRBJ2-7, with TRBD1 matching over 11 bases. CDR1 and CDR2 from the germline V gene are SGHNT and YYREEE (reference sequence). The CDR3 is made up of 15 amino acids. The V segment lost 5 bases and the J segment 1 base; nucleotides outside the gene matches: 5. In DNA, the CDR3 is TGTGCCAGCAGGACGGACAGGGGGCTTTCCTACGAGCAGTACTTC. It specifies CASRTDRGLSYEQYF.